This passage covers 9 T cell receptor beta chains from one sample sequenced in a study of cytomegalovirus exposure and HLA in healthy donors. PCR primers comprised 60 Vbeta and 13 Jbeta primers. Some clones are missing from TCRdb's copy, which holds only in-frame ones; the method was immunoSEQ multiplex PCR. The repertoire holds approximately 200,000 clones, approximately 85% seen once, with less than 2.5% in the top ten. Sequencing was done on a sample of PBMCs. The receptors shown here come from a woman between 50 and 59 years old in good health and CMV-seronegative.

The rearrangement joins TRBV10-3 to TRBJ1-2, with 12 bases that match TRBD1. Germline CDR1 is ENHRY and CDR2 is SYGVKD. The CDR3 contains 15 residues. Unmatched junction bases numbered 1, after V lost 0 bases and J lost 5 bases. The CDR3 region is CAISESGQGAYGYTF. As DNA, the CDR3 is TGTGCCATCAGTGAGTCGGGACAGGGGGCATATGGCTACACCTTC.

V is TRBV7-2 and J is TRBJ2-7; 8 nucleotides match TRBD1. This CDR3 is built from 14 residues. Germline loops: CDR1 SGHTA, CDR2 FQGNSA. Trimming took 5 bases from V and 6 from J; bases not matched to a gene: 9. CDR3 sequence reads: CASSTGQGIGEQYF. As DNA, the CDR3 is TGTGCCAGCAGCACCGGACAGGGCATCGGCGAGCAGTACTTC.

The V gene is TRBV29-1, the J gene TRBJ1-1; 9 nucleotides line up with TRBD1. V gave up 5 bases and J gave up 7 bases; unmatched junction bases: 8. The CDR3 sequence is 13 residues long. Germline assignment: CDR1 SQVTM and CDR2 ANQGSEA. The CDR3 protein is CSVPTGGIGEAFF. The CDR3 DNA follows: TGCAGCGTTCCTACAGGGGGCATCGGTGAAGCTTTCTTT.

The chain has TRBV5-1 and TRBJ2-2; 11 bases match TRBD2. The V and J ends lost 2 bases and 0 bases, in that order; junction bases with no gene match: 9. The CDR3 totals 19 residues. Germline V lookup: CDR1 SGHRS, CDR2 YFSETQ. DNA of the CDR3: TGCGCCAGCAGCTTTTTTTTAGCGGGAGGGCCTGCGAACACCGGGGAGCTGTTTTTT. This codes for CASSFFLAGGPANTGELFF.

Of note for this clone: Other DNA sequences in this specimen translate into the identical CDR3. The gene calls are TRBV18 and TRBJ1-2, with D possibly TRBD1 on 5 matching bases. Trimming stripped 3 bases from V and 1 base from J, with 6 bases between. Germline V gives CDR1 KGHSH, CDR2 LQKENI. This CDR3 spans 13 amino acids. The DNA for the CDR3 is TGTGCCAGCTCACCGGGGGGTAACTATGGCTACACCTTC. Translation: CASSPGGNYGYTF.

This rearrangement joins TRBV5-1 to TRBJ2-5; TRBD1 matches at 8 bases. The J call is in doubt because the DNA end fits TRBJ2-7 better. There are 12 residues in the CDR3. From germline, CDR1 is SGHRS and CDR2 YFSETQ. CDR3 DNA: TGCGCCAGCGGGACAGGCTCCTACGAGCAGTACTTC. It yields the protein CASGTGSYEQYF.

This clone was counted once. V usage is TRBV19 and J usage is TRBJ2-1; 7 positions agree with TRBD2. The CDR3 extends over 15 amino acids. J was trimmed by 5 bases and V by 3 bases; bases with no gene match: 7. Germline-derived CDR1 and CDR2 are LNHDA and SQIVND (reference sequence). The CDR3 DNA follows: TGTGCCAGTAGTATGGGGGGGGAGGGGCACAATGAGCAGTTCTTC. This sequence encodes CASSMGGEGHNEQFF.

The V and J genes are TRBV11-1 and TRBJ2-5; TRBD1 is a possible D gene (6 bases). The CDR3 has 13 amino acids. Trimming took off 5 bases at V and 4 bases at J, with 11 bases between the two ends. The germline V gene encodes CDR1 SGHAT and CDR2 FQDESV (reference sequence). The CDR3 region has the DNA TGTGCCAGCAGCCCAGACAGGCGAGAGACCCAGTACTTC. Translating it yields CASSPDRRETQYF.

The CDR3 is CASRGQVLTETQYF. As DNA, the CDR3 is TGTGCCAGCAGGGGACAGGTTCTAACGGAGACCCAGTACTTC. J is TRBJ2-5 and V is TRBV28; 8 nucleotides align to TRBD1. This CDR3 has 14 amino acids. The germline gives CDR1 MDHEN, CDR2 SYDVKM. V lost 6 bases to trimming and J lost 5 bases; unmatched junction nucleotides: 8.